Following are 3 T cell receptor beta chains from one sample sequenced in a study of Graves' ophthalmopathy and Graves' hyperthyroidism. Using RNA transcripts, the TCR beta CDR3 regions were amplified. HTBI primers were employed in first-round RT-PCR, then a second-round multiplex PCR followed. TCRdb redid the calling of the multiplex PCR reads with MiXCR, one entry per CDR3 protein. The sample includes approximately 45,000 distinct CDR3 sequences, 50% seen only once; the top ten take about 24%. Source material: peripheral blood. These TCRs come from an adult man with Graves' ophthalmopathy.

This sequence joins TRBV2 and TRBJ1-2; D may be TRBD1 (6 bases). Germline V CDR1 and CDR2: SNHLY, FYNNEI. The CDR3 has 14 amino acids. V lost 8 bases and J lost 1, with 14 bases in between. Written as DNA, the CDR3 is TGTGCCAGCGATAATGACAGGAGTAACTATGGCTACACCTTC. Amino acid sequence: CASDNDRSNYGYTF. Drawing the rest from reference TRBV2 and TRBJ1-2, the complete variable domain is EPEVTQTPSHQVTQMGQEVILRCVPISNHLYFYWYRQILGQKVEFLVSFYNNEISEKSEIFDDQFSVERPDGSNFTLKIRSTKLEDSAMYFCASDNDRSNYGYTFGSGTRLTVV.

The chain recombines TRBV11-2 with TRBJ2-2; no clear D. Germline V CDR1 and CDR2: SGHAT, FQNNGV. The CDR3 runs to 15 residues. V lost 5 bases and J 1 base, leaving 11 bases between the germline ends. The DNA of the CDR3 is TGTGCCAGCAGCCGTCGGACGATGAACACCGGGGAGCTGTTTTTT. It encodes CASSRRTMNTGELFF.

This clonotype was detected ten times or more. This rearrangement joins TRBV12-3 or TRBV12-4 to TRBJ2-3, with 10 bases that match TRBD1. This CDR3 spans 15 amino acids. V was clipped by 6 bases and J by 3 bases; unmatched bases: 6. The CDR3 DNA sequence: TGTGCCAGCAGAGGGACAGGGGCTTTGACAGATACGCAGTATTTT. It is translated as CASRGTGALTDTQYF.